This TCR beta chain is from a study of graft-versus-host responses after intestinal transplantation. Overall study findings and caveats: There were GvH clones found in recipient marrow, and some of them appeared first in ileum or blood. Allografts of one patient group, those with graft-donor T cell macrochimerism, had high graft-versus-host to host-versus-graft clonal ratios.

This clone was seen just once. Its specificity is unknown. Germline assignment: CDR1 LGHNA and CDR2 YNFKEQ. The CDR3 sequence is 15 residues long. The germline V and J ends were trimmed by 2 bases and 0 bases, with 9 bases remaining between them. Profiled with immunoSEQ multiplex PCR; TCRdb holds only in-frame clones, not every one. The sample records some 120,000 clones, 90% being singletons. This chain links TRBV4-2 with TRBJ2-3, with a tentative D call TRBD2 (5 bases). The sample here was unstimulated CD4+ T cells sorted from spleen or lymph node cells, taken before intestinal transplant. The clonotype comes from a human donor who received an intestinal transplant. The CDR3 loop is CASSQRDYSTDTQYF. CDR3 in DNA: TGTGCCAGCAGCCAACGGGATTATAGCACAGATACGCAGTATTTT.